This TCR beta chain was sequenced during a study of blood T cell repertoires in COVID-19. Original analysis: Scientists estimated how many nucleated cells there were by amplifying reference gene primers. Produced via immunoSEQ multiplex PCR; TCRdb's table is partial and in-frame only. The V and J calls and clone size were taken over from that table, and D and trimming were inferred from the DNA. The top ten hold approximately 5.4% of the sample, which has approximately 160,000 clones, about 84% seen once. Recruits, aged about 18 to 95 years, lived in roughly 22 US areas. Grouping used clinical history reported by participants in a survey and questionnaire. The CDR3 runs to 16 residues. CDR1 is SGHDT and CDR2 is YYEEEE in the germline V gene. Trimming took 5 bases from V and 4 from J; bases not matched to a gene: 10.

The V and J genes are TRBV5-6 and TRBJ1-1, with 11 positions matching TRBD1. The sequence derives from a man in his forties who had recovered from COVID-19. Sequenced material: PBMCs or T cells enriched from blood (not recorded which). CDR3 sequence: CASSATAGQGGTEAFF. The CDR3 coding sequence is TGTGCCAGCAGTGCAACGGCGGGACAGGGGGGCACTGAAGCTTTCTTT.